This record covers a single T cell receptor (beta chain). The sample originates from a study of blood T cell repertoires in COVID-19. Study overall: Sites in the United States, Italy and Spain provided acute and convalescent COVID-19 samples. T cells, B-cell-depleted T cells, or PBMCs supplied cDNA or gDNA.

There are 14 residues in the CDR3. Germline V lookup: CDR1 SGHTA, CDR2 FQGNSA. With 3 bases clipped from V and 0 bases from J, the junction kept 1 base outside the gene matches. Authors' methods: Estimates of nucleated cell counts were drawn from the amplification of reference gene primers. Sequenced by immunoSEQ multiplex PCR; TCRdb stores in-frame clones only, minus some. The DNA gave D and trimming, while V, J and clone size come from that table. The data contain more than 25,000 clones, roughly 84% of them singletons. The rearrangement uses TRBV7-2 and TRBJ1-2, with 7 bases matching TRBD1. Sequencing used peripheral blood. The sequence came from a human donor in a cohort sampled during active COVID-19. The CDR3 region has the DNA TGTGCCAGCAGCTTGGGACAGACTAACTATGGCTACACCTTC. This sequence encodes CASSLGQTNYGYTF.